One and the same sample provided the 6 T cell receptor beta chains below, sequenced in a study of blood T cell repertoires in COVID-19. Some clones are missing from TCRdb's copy, which holds only in-frame ones; the method was immunoSEQ multiplex PCR. Of about 14,000 clones in the sample, 87% were seen once. The sample comprised peripheral blood. These receptors came from a human donor with active COVID-19. The donor label of this sample is uncertain.

The chain combines TRBV15 with TRBJ1-2, with 8 nucleotides matching TRBD1. The CDR3 loop spans 16 amino acids. Per the germline V gene, CDR1 is LNHNV and CDR2 is YYDKDF (reference sequence). With 3 bases clipped from V and 1 base from J, the junction kept 7 bases outside the gene matches. DNA of the CDR3: TGTGCCACCAGCAGCGGACAGGGAGGGGGTAACTATGGCTACACCTTC. It yields the protein CATSSGQGGGNYGYTF.

The rearrangement joins TRBV5-1 to TRBJ1-5, with 7 nucleotides matching TRBD1. CDR3 size: 15 residues. J gave up 1 base and V 1 base, and 2 bases lay outside the gene matches. CDR1 is SGHRS and CDR2 is YFSETQ in the germline V gene. The CDR3, as DNA: TGCGCCAGCAGCTTGACGGGACAGAGCAATCAGCCCCAGCATTTT. It is translated as CASSLTGQSNQPQHF.

Here the CDR3 DNA reads TGTGCCAGCAGTCCACTGGGTGCAGGGGGGACGGTGAGCCAGCCCCAGCATTTT. This sequence encodes CASSPLGAGGTVSQPQHF. This chain uses TRBV6-6 with TRBJ1-5, with 7 positions matching TRBD1. There are 18 residues in the CDR3. The germline V gene has CDR1 MNHNY and CDR2 SVGAGI (reference sequence). V shed 5 bases and J 7 bases; nucleotides not matched to a gene: 20.

This clone appeared once. The chain joins TRBV9 to TRBJ1-2; TRBD1 aligns across 7 bases. Germline V gives CDR1 SGDLS, CDR2 YYNGEE. Germline trimming cut 5 bases from V and 6 bases from J; bases unmatched to any gene: 13. CDR3 length equals 15 residues. CDR3 loop: CASSPHPGTADGYTF. The CDR3 DNA follows: TGTGCCAGCAGTCCCCATCCCGGGACAGCCGATGGCTACACCTTC.

This clone was recorded once. This chain connects TRBV30 to TRBJ2-2, with 7 bases that match TRBD1. Germline V gene data show CDR1 as GTSNPN and CDR2 as SVGIG (reference sequence). V lost 3 bases to trimming and J lost 0 bases; unmatched junction nucleotides: 7. There are 16 residues in the CDR3. CDR3 sequence (DNA): TGTGCCTGGAGAACCGACAGGGCCCCGAACACCGGGGAGCTGTTTTTT. Translating gives CAWRTDRAPNTGELFF.

This chain uses TRBV18 with TRBJ2-2, with TRBD1 matching 8 bases. CDR3 length: 16 residues. V was clipped by 1 base and J by 3 bases; unmatched bases: 4. Germline CDR1 and CDR2: KGHSH and LQKENI. CDR3 sequence: CASSPQDRGHTGELFF. CDR3 DNA sequence: TGTGCCAGCTCACCACAAGACAGGGGTCACACCGGGGAGCTGTTTTTT.